The subject of this entry is one T cell receptor beta chain. The data were obtained in a study of T cell changes during pregnancy in multiple sclerosis. Profiled with immunoSEQ multiplex PCR; TCRdb holds only in-frame clones, not every one. The sample consists of tens of thousands of clones, about 90% of them appearing once. After removal of 6 bases from V and 6 bases from J, the junction contained 4 bases not matched to a gene. In germline, CDR1 is MNHEY, CDR2 SVGAGI. The CDR3 spans 13 residues. This chain joins TRBV6-5 and TRBJ1-5; 8 bases align to TRBD1. Sequencing was performed on peripheral blood, taken in the second trimester of pregnancy. The clonotype comes from a female donor with multiple sclerosis, enrolled in a pregnancy study. The CDR3 region is CASRNRGSQPQHF. In DNA, the CDR3 is TGTGCCAGCAGGAACAGGGGGAGTCAGCCCCAGCATTTT.